What follows describes a single T cell receptor (beta chain). The antigen remains undetermined. The authors ran a second PCR of about 6 to 11 cycles using a sample-barcoded 5' primer and a J-beta primer mix. Each of the cDNA molecules was tagged by a template-switch adaptor with 12 random nucleotides. TCRdb redid the calling of the 5' RACE reads with MiXCR, one entry per CDR3 protein. The table lists about 1,500,000 distinct CDR3 sequences, 28% of them singletons. This entry comes from a study of blood T cells in healthy people across ages. Findings and limits, study-wide: Greater diversity and more naive CD4+ cells were seen in long-lived donors than in aged donors. Diversity of TCR beta per million T cells declined in a roughly linear way with age.

The V gene's germline CDR1 is MGHRA and CDR2 YSYEKL. CDR3 length: 16 amino acids. With 0 bases removed from V and 0 bases from J, the gap between germline ends came to 12 bases. Each of the donors had roughly 9.7 milliliters of peripheral blood drawn into EDTA-treated Vacutainer tubes. The TCR comes from a woman aged 25-40 years in good health. Sequenced: blood. The V gene is TRBV4-1, the J gene TRBJ2-7; no definite D call. The CDR3 sequence is CASSQEAWADSYEQYF. CDR3 bases: TGCGCCAGCAGCCAAGAGGCGTGGGCCGACTCCTACGAGCAGTACTTC.